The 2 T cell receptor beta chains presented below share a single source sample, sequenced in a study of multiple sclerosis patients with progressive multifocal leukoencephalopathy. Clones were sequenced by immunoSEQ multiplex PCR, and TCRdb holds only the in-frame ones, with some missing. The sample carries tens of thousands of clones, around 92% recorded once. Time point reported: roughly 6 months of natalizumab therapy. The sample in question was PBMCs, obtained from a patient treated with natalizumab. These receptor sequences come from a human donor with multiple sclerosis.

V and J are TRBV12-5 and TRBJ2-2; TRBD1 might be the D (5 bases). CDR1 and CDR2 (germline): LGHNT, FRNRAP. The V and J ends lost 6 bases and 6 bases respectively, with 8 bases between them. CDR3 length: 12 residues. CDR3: CASGGAPGELFF. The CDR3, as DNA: TGTGCTAGTGGAGGGGCTCCCGGGGAGCTGTTTTTT.

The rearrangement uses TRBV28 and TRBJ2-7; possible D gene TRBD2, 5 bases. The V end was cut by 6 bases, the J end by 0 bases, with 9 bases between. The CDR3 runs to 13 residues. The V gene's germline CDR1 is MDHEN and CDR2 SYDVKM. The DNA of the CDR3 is TGTGCCAGCAGATCGGGGTCCTCCTACGAGCAGTACTTC. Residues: CASRSGSSYEQYF.